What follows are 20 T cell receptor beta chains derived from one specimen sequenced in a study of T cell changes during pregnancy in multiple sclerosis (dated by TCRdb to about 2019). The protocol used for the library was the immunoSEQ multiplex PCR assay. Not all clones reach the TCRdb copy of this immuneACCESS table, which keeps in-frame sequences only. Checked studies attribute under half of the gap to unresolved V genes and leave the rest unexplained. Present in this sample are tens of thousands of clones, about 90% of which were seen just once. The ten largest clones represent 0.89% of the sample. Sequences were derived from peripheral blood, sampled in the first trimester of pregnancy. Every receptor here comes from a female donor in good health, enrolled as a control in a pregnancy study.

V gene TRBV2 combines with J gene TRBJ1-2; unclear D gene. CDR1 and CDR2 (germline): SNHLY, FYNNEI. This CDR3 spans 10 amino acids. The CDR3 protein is CAGGEYGYTF. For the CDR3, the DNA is TGTGCGGGCGGGGAGTATGGCTACACCTTC.

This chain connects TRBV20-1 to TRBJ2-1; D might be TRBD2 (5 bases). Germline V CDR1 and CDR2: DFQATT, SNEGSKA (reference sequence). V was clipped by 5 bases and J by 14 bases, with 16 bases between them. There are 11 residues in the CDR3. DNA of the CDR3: TGCAGTGCTCGGATCCACGGAGGTGAGTTCTTC. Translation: CSARIHGGEFF.

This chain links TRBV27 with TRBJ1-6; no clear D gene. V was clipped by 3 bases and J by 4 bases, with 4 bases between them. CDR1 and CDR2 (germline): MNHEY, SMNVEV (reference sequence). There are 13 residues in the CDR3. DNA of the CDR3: TGTGCCAGCAGTTTCGGTTATAATTCACCCCTCCACTTT. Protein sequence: CASSFGYNSPLHF.

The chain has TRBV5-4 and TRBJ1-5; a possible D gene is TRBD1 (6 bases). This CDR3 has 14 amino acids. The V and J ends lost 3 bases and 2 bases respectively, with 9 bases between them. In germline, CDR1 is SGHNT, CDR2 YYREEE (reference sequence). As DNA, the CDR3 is TGTGCCAGCAGCTATGCAGGGGGCAATCAGCCCCAGCATTTT. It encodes CASSYAGGNQPQHF.

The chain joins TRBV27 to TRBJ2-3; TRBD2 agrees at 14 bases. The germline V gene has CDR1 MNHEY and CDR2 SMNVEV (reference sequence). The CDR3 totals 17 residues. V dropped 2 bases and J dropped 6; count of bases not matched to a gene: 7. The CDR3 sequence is CASSLGLAGGAGDTQYF. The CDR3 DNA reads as TGTGCCAGCAGTTTAGGACTAGCGGGGGGCGCGGGGGATACGCAGTATTTT.

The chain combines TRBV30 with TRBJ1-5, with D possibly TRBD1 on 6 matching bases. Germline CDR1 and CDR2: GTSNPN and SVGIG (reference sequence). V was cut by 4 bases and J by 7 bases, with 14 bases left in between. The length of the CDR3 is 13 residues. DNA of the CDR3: TGTGCCTGGAATGCAGGGGAGGGGCAGCCCCAGCATTTT. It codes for CAWNAGEGQPQHF.

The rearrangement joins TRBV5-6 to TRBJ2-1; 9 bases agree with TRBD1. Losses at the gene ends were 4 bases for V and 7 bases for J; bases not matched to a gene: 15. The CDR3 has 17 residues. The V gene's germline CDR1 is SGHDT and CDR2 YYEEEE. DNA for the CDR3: TGTGCCAGCAGCCAGGGACGCCTGGGACAGGGTTGGAATGAGCAGTTCTTC. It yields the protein CASSQGRLGQGWNEQFF.

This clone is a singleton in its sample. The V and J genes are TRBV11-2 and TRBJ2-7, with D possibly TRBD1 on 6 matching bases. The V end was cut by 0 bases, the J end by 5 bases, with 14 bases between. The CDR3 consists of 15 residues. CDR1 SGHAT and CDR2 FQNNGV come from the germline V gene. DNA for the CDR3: TGTGCCAGCAGCTTAGATCGGGTGACAGGCCACGAGCAGTACTTC. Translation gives CASSLDRVTGHEQYF.

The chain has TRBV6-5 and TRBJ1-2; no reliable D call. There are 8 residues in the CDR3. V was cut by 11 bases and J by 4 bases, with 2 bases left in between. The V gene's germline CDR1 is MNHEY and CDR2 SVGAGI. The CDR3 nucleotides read TGTGCCCTCTATGGCTACACCTTC. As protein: CALYGYTF.

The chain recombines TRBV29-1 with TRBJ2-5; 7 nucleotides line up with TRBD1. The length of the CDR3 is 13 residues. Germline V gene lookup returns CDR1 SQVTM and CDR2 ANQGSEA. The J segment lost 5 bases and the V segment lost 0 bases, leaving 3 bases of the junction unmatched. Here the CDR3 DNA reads TGCAGCGTTGAAGAAACAGGGGTCGAGACCCAGTACTTC. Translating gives CSVEETGVETQYF.

CDR3 loop: CASHYLQGPNTEAFF. CDR3 nucleotide sequence: TGTGCCAGCCATTACCTACAGGGGCCAAACACTGAAGCTTTCTTT. The chain is built from TRBV7-9 and TRBJ1-1, with 7 positions matching TRBD1. V trimming: 8 bases; J trimming: 2 bases; junction bases outside the gene matches: 11. Germline CDR1 reads SEHNR; CDR2 reads FQNEAQ (reference sequence). CDR3 length: 15 residues.

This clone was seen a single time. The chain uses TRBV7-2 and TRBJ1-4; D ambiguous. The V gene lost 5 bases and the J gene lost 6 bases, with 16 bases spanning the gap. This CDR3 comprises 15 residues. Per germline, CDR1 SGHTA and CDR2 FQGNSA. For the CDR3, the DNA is TGTGCCAGCAGCCCACAGAATCTGAAGGATGAAAAACTGTTTTTT. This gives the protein CASSPQNLKDEKLFF.

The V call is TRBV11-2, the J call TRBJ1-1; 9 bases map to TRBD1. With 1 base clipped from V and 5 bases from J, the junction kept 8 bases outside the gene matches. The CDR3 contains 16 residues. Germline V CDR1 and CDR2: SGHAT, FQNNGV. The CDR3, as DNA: TGTGCCAGCAGCTTAGGGGTGGGACAGGGTGGAACTGAAGCTTTCTTT. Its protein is CASSLGVGQGGTEAFF.

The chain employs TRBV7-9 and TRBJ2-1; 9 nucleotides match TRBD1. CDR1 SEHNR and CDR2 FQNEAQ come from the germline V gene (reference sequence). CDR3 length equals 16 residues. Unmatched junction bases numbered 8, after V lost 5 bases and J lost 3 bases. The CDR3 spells CASSPQYRGRYNEQFF. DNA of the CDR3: TGTGCCAGCAGCCCTCAGTACAGGGGGCGCTACAATGAGCAGTTCTTC.

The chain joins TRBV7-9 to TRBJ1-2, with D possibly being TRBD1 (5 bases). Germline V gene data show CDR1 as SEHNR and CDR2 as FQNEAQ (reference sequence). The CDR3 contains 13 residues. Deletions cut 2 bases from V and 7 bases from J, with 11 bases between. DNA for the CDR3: TGTGCCAGCAGCTTAACAGAAGGGGCTGGCTACACCTTC. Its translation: CASSLTEGAGYTF. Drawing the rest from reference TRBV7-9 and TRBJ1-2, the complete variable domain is DTGVSQNPRHKITKRGQNVTFRCDPISEHNRLYWYRQTLGQGPEFLTYFQNEAQLEKSRLLSDRFSAERPKGSFSTLEIQRTEQGDSAMYLCASSLTEGAGYTFGSGTRLTVV.

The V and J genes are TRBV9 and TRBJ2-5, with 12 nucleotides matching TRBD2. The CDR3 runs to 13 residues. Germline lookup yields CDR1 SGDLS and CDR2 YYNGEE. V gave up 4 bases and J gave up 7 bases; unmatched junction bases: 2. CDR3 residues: CASSLLAGGTQYF. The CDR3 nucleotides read TGTGCCAGCAGCTTACTAGCGGGGGGGACCCAGTACTTC.

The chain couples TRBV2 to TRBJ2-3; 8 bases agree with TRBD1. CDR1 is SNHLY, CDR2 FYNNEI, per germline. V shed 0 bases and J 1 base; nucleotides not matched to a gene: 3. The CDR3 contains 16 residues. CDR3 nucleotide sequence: TGTGCCAGCAGTGAAGCGGACAGGGTCGGCACAGATACGCAGTATTTT. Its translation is CASSEADRVGTDTQYF.

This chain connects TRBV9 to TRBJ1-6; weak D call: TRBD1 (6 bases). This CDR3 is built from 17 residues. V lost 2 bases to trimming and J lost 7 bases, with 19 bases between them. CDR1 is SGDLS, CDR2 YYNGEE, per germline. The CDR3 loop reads CASSVESRTETNSPLHF. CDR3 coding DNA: TGTGCCAGCAGCGTGGAAAGTAGGACAGAGACGAATTCACCCCTCCACTTT.

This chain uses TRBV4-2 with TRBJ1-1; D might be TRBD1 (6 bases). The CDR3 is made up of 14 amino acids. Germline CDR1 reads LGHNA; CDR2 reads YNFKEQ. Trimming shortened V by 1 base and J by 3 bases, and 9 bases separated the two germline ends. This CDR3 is CASSQGNRDTEAFF. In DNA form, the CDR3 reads TGTGCCAGCAGCCAAGGGAACAGGGACACTGAAGCTTTCTTT.

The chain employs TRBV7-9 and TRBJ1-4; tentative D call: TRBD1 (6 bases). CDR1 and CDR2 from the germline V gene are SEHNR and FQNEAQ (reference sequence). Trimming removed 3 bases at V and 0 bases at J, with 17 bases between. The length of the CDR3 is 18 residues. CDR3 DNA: TGTGCCAGCAGCTTCCGAACCGCGACAGGCTCAACTAATGAAAAACTGTTTTTT. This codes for CASSFRTATGSTNEKLFF. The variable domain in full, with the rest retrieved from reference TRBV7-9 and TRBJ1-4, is DTGVSQNPRHKITKRGQNVTFRCDPISEHNRLYWYRQTLGQGPEFLTYFQNEAQLEKSRLLSDRFSAERPKGSFSTLEIQRTEQGDSAMYLCASSFRTATGSTNEKLFFGSGTQLSVL.